Below, 15 T cell receptor beta chains from the same sample are listed, as sequenced in a study of cytomegalovirus exposure and HLA in healthy donors. A multiplex PCR was run with 60 Vbeta primers and 13 Jbeta primers. The assay was immunoSEQ multiplex PCR, and TCRdb's table has in-frame clones only and misses some. The repertoire includes under 200,000 clones, 65% to 90% of them detected once, and approximately 0.31% sits in the top ten. Sequencing input: PBMCs. The receptors shown here come from a woman younger than 45 in good health and CMV-seronegative.

The V gene is TRBV6-5, the J gene TRBJ2-2; perhaps TRBD1 as D (6 bases). The V gene lost 2 bases and the J gene lost 5 bases, with 15 bases spanning the gap. This CDR3 is built from 16 residues. In germline, CDR1 is MNHEY, CDR2 SVGAGI. CDR3 DNA sequence: TGTGCCAGCAGTTACGATCAGGGGATAGAGACCGGGGAGCTGTTTTTT. This translates into CASSYDQGIETGELFF.

The chain couples TRBV5-4 to TRBJ1-1, with D perhaps matching TRBD1 (5 bases). The CDR3 is 14 amino acids. The germline V and J ends were trimmed by 3 bases and 1 base, with 10 bases remaining between them. CDR1 SGHNT and CDR2 YYREEE come from the germline V gene (reference sequence). The CDR3 coding sequence is TGTGCCAGCAGCTCCCCGGGGGGGAACACTGAAGCTTTCTTT. It specifies CASSSPGGNTEAFF.

The rearrangement joins TRBV6-6 to TRBJ2-7; 7 nucleotides agree with TRBD2. J was trimmed by 6 bases and V by 2 bases; bases with no gene match: 10. The germline CDR1 and CDR2 sequences are MNHNY and SVGAGI (reference sequence). This CDR3 contains 15 residues. In DNA, the CDR3 is TGTGCCAGCAGTTACATAGGACGGGAGGCTCTCGAGCAGTACTTC. It yields the protein CASSYIGREALEQYF.

This clone turned up a few times. The chain is built from TRBV5-1 and TRBJ2-5; a weak D match, TRBD1 (6 bases). Germline V lookup: CDR1 SGHRS, CDR2 YFSETQ. Trimming pared 0 bases from V and 1 base from J, leaving 7 bases between. The CDR3 extends over 14 amino acids. The CDR3 region is CASSLAQGQETQYF. CDR3 nucleotide sequence: TGCGCCAGCAGCTTGGCACAGGGCCAAGAGACCCAGTACTTC.

The rearrangement joins TRBV15 to TRBJ2-3, with 11 nucleotides matching TRBD1. The CDR3 consists of 16 residues. Per germline, CDR1 LNHNV and CDR2 YYDKDF (reference sequence). V trimming: 5 bases; J trimming: 6 bases; junction bases outside the gene matches: 10. The CDR3 nucleotides read TGTGCCACCAGCGATCACCGGGACAGGGGGACTGATACGCAGTATTTT. It specifies CATSDHRDRGTDTQYF.

The gene calls are TRBV2 and TRBJ2-7, with TRBD2 matching over 8 bases. From germline, CDR1 is SNHLY and CDR2 FYNNEI. Unmatched junction bases numbered 9, after V lost 2 bases and J lost 6 bases. CDR3 length: 15 residues. The CDR3 DNA reads as TGTGCCAGCAGTGAACGGGGGGGGCTCCCCCTCGAGCAGTACTTC. It specifies CASSERGGLPLEQYF.

J is TRBJ2-3 and V is TRBV2, with 8 bases that match TRBD2. V lost 3 bases, J lost 1 base, and 3 bases stayed unmatched. The CDR3 has 15 amino acids. Germline CDR1 reads SNHLY; CDR2 reads FYNNEI. The CDR3: CASSEWRGGTDTQYF. DNA for the CDR3: TGTGCCAGCAGTGAGTGGCGGGGGGGCACAGATACGCAGTATTTT.

V is TRBV7-2 and J is TRBJ2-6; D is possibly TRBD2 (5 bases). Between the trimmed V and J ends, which lost 5 bases and 0 bases, there was a span of 17 bases. Germline loops: CDR1 SGHTA, CDR2 FQGNSA. The CDR3 has 18 amino acids. In DNA form, the CDR3 reads TGTGCCAGCAGCCCGTTCCCACCCCGGGGCTCTGGGGCCAACGTCCTGACTTTC. Amino acid sequence: CASSPFPPRGSGANVLTF. The complete variable domain, with remaining parts taken from reference TRBV7-2 and TRBJ2-6, reads GAGVSQSPSNKVTEKGKDVELRCDPISGHTALYWYRQSLGQGLEFLIYFQGNSAPDKSGLPSDRFSAERTGGSVSTLTIQRTQQEDSAVYLCASSPFPPRGSGANVLTFGAGSRLTVL.

The chain recombines TRBV6-1 with TRBJ2-5; D may be TRBD1 (6 bases). With the DNA end fitting TRBJ2-7 better, the J assignment may be wrong. The CDR3 length is 16 residues. Germline CDR1 MNHNS, CDR2 SASEGT. The CDR3 DNA is TGTGCCAGCAGTGATCTTCGGACAGCGGACTCTTACGAGCAGTACTTC. Encoded protein: CASSDLRTADSYEQYF.

The V gene is TRBV9, the J gene TRBJ2-7; no definite D call. The germline V gene encodes CDR1 SGDLS and CDR2 YYNGEE. Trimming shortened V by 0 bases and J by 4 bases, and 11 bases separated the two germline ends. CDR3 length equals 14 residues. This CDR3 reads CASSVVEPGYEQYF. For the CDR3, the DNA is TGTGCCAGCAGCGTAGTTGAGCCAGGTTACGAGCAGTACTTC.

This chain connects TRBV5-1 to TRBJ1-2; D may be TRBD1 (6 bases). Germline CDR1 and CDR2: SGHRS and YFSETQ. The CDR3 length is 15 residues. V gave up 1 base and J gave up 4 bases, with 14 bases separating them. The CDR3 here is CASSLLTGSTYGYTF. The CDR3, as DNA: TGCGCCAGCAGCTTGTTAACAGGGAGTACCTATGGCTACACCTTC.

The V gene is TRBV18, the J gene TRBJ2-1; 8 positions match TRBD2. Trimming removed 6 bases from V and 0 bases from J; junction bases left unmatched: 4. The CDR3 spans 15 residues. CDR1 KGHSH and CDR2 LQKENI come from the germline V gene. DNA for the CDR3: TGTGCCAGCTCCCGTGGGACTAGCTCCTACAATGAGCAGTTCTTC. This sequence encodes CASSRGTSSYNEQFF.

To note about this clone: The sample carries other DNA sequences with the same CDR3. The CDR3 DNA follows: TGCAGTGCTAGAGCGGGGGATACGCAGTATTTT. Amino acid sequence: CSARAGDTQYF. The chain joins TRBV20-1 to TRBJ2-3; D may be TRBD2 (5 bases). The V and J ends lost 1 base and 6 bases respectively, with 5 bases between them. The germline V gene has CDR1 DFQATT and CDR2 SNEGSKA (reference sequence). There are 11 residues in the CDR3.

J is TRBJ2-2 and V is TRBV7-8; no clear D. The CDR3 sequence is 13 residues long. From germline, CDR1 is SGHVS and CDR2 FQNEAQ. The germline V and J ends were trimmed by 7 bases and 4 bases, with 10 bases remaining between them. The CDR3 bases are TGTGCCAGCAATGATCGAGGCACCGGGGAGCTGTTTTTT. Translation gives CASNDRGTGELFF.

This chain joins TRBV9 and TRBJ2-1; TRBD2 agrees at 7 bases. Germline CDR1 is SGDLS and CDR2 is YYNGEE. Germline trimming cut 0 bases from V and 4 bases from J; bases unmatched to any gene: 7. This CDR3 has 16 amino acids. The CDR3 sequence: CASSVGEGVEYNEQFF. CDR3 nucleotide sequence: TGTGCCAGCAGCGTAGGGGAGGGAGTGGAGTACAATGAGCAGTTCTTC.